This T cell receptor beta chain was observed in a study of blood T cell repertoires in COVID-19. For the study at large: Collection of acute and convalescent COVID-19 samples took place in the United States, Italy and Spain. T cells, B-cell-depleted T cells, or PBMCs provided the cDNA or gDNA that served as material.

Those enrolled in Seattle joined during active infection and were followed longitudinally afterward. This clone was observed many times. The same CDR3 is also encoded by other DNA sequences in this sample. The CDR3 contains 14 residues. J lost 6 bases, V lost 3 bases, and 2 bases had no gene match. The germline V gene encodes CDR1 SGHTA and CDR2 FQGNSA. The authors' processing: Counts of nucleated cells, estimated from reference gene primer amplification, were obtained. Repertoires were generated with immunoSEQ multiplex PCR, while TCRdb's copy carries only in-frame clones and drops some. V and J calls and clone size are those listed in that table; D and trimming were worked out from the DNA. The sample consists of 150,000 to 200,000 clones, roughly 84% of them appearing once.

The TCR comes from a woman in her 70s with COVID-19, enrolled during active disease. The V gene is TRBV7-2, the J gene TRBJ1-6; 7 nucleotides match TRBD1. The sequenced material came from peripheral blood. This CDR3 reads CASSLGQINSPLHF. Here the CDR3 DNA reads TGTGCCAGCAGCTTGGGACAGATTAATTCACCCCTCCACTTT.